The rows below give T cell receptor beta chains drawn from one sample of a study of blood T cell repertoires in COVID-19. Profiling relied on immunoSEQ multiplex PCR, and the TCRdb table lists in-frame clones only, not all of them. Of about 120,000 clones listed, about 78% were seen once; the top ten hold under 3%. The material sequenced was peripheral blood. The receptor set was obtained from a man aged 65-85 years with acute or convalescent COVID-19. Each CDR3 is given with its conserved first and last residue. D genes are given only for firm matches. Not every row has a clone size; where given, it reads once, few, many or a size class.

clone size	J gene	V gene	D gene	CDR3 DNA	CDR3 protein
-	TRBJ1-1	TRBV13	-	TGTGCCAGCAGCTCTGGACGGGGGGCCACTGAAGCTTTCTTT	CASSSGRGATEAFF
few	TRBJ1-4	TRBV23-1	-	TGCGCCAGCAGTCAAGGACAGCCGGGGGGTGAAAAACTGTTTTTT	CASSQGQPGGEKLFF
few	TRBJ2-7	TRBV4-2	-	TGTGCCAGCAGCCAAGGATCACAGGGCGATCTTTACGAGCAGTACTTC	CASSQGSQGDLYEQYF
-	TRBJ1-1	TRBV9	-	TGTGCCAGCAGCGTAGAGTTCCGGGGCACTGAAGCTTTCTTT	CASSVEFRGTEAFF
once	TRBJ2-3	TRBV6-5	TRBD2	TGTGCCAGCAGTTCCATAGCGGGGGGGCCCGATACGCAGTATTTT	CASSSIAGGPDTQYF
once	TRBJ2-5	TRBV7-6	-	TGTGCCAGCAGCACAGGGACATCAGTTCAAGAGACCCAGTACTTC	CASSTGTSVQETQYF
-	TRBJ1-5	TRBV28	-	TGTGCCAGCAACACACAGGGTCCCCAGGGCAATCAGCCCCAGCATTTT	CASNTQGPQGNQPQHF
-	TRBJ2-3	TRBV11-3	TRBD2	TGTGCCAGCAGCTCTAGGACTAGCGGGGGTTTGACGCAGTATTTT	CASSSRTSGGLTQYF
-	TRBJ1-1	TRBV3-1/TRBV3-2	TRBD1	TGTGCCAGCAGCCAATCCTACAGGGGGCGAGCTGAAGCTTTCTTT	CASSQSYRGRAEAFF
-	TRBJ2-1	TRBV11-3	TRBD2	TGTGCCAGCAGCTTAGGTGTGCAAGCGGGGGGCAATGAGCAGTTCTTC	CASSLGVQAGGNEQFF
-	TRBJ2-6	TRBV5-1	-	TGCGCCAGCAGCCCCCGGTGGAGGGTGGGCCACTCTGGGGCCAACGTCCTGACTTTC	CASSPRWRVGHSGANVLTF
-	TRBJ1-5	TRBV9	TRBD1	TGTGCCAGCAGCGTAGGGGGGACAGTTGATCAGCCCCAGCATTTT	CASSVGGTVDQPQHF
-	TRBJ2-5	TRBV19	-	TGTGCCAGTAGAGACTCCATCCTACCGTGGACCCAGTACTTC	CASRDSILPWTQYF
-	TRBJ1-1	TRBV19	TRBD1	TGTGCCAGTAGTATCGCACAGGGGAAGGCTTTCTTT	CASSIAQGKAFF
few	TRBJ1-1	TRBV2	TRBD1	TGTGCCAGCAGTACAGGGGCGAACACTGAAGCTTTCTTT	CASSTGANTEAFF
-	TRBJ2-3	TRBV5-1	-	TGCGCCAGCAGCATTCTAGGGACTTTCACAGATACGCAGTATTTT	CASSILGTFTDTQYF
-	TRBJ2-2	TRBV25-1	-	TGTGCCAGCACCAGAGCAGGTTACACCGGGGAGCTGTTTTTT	CASTRAGYTGELFF
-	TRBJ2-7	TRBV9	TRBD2	TGTGCCAGCAGCGCAGGACTAGCGGGGATCGAGCAGTACTTC	CASSAGLAGIEQYF
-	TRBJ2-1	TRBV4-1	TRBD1	TGCGCCAGCAGCCAAAATGGACAGGGCTACAATGAGCAGTTCTTC	CASSQNGQGYNEQFF
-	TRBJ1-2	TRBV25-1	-	TGTGCCAGCAGTGAATTTGAGACAGGCCCTTATGGCTACACCTTC	CASSEFETGPYGYTF
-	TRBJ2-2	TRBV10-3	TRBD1	TGTGCCATCAGTCGGGACAGCGCGAACACCGGGGAGCTGTTTTTT	CAISRDSANTGELFF
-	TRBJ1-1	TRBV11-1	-	TGTGCCAGCAGCCGGCTAGGAATGAACACTGAAGCTTTCTTT	CASSRLGMNTEAFF
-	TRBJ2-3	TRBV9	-	TGTGCCAGCAGCGTAGAGCCCCGCACAGATACGCAGTATTTT	CASSVEPRTDTQYF
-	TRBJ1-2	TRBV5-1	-	TGCGCCAGCAGCTTAGAATCGCGTTTATATGGCTACACCTTC	CASSLESRLYGYTF
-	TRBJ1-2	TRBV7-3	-	TGTGCCAGCAGCTTAGCGGGGGCACCAGCTAACTATGGCTACACCTTC	CASSLAGAPANYGYTF
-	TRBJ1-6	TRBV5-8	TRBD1	TGTGCCAGCCGGGACAGGGGCGAAATCGATAGTTCACCCCTCCACTTT	CASRDRGEIDSSPLHF
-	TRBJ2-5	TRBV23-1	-	TGCGCCAGCAGTCAGCGGACACCACCCGCGAAAGAGACCCAGTACTTC	CASSQRTPPAKETQYF
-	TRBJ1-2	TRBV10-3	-	TGTGCCATCAGTGAGGCGGGGACGCAATACTATGGCTACACCTTC	CAISEAGTQYYGYTF
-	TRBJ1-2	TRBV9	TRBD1	TGTGCCAGCAGCGTAGGTCAGGGGGCGGCTGGCTACACCTTC	CASSVGQGAAGYTF
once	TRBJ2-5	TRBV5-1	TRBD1	TGCGCCAGCAGCTCTGCCGGGACAGGGTTCCAAGAGACCCAGTACTTC	CASSSAGTGFQETQYF
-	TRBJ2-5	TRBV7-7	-	TGTGCTAGCAGTTTGGGGCTCCAAGAGACCCAGTACTTC	CASSLGLQETQYF
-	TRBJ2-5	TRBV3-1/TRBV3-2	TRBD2	TGTGCCAGCAGCCAAGAGATGATGGCGGGGGGCCGATCAGAGACCCAGTACTTC	CASSQEMMAGGRSETQYF
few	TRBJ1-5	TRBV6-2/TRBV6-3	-	TGTGCCAGCAGTTACTCGGGCGGGGCGAGCAATCAGCCCCAGCATTTT	CASSYSGGASNQPQHF